This passage covers 19 T cell receptor beta chains from one sample sequenced in a study of blood T cell repertoires in COVID-19. Generated by immunoSEQ multiplex PCR, the TCRdb table keeps only in-frame clones and is missing some. The sample has tens of thousands of clones, more than 70% seen once; the top ten hold around 11%. The source material was peripheral blood. The receptors originated from a man between 65 and 80 years old with active COVID-19.

The chain links TRBV7-6 to TRBJ2-3; 14 nucleotides agree with TRBD2. The V gene's germline CDR1 is SGHVS and CDR2 FNYEAQ. The CDR3 consists of 15 residues. Trimming took 6 bases from V and 5 from J; bases not matched to a gene: 4. The CDR3 DNA reads as TGTGCCAGCAGTGCCGGGACTAGCGGGGGAGATACGCAGTATTTT. Translation: CASSAGTSGGDTQYF.

The chain links TRBV5-1 to TRBJ1-2, with 7 nucleotides matching TRBD1. After removal of 3 bases from V and 5 bases from J, the junction contained 7 bases not matched to a gene. There are 14 residues in the CDR3. Germline V CDR1 and CDR2: SGHRS, YFSETQ. The CDR3 loop reads CASSSPGQSYGYTF. The CDR3 nucleotides read TGCGCCAGCAGCTCCCCGGGACAGAGTTATGGCTACACCTTC. The complete variable domain, with remaining parts taken from reference TRBV5-1 and TRBJ1-2, reads KAGVTQTPRYLIKTRGQQVTLSCSPISGHRSVSWYQQTPGQGLQFLFEYFSETQRNKGNFPGRFSGRQFSNSRSEMNVSTLELGDSALYLCASSSPGQSYGYTFGSGTRLTVV.

This chain's CDR3 is CASSEALLRGEQFF. Written as DNA, the CDR3 is TGTGCCAGCAGTGAAGCCCTACTCAGGGGTGAGCAGTTCTTC. V gene TRBV2 combines with J gene TRBJ2-1; TRBD1 is a possible D gene (6 bases). The germline V gene encodes CDR1 SNHLY and CDR2 FYNNEI. V gave up 0 bases and J gave up 9 bases, with 12 bases separating them. The CDR3 is made up of 14 amino acids.

The J gene is TRBJ1-1, the V gene TRBV7-8; TRBD1 agrees at 9 bases. This CDR3 is 14 amino acids long. Trimming cost V 5 bases and J 6 bases; bases outside gene matches: 7. Germline V gives CDR1 SGHVS, CDR2 FQNEAQ. CDR3 nucleotides: TGTGCCAGCAGCGTACAGGGGGCGAGCGCTGAAGCTTTCTTT. Translating gives CASSVQGASAEAFF.

The gene calls are TRBV5-4 and TRBJ1-5, with D tentatively TRBD1 (6 bases). Deletions cut 1 base from V and 3 bases from J, with 8 bases between. Germline values: CDR1 SGHNT, CDR2 YYREEE (reference sequence). The CDR3 is made up of 14 amino acids. CDR3 residues: CASSLQGPNQPQHF. CDR3 bases: TGTGCCAGCAGCTTGCAGGGGCCCAATCAGCCCCAGCATTTT.

The gene calls are TRBV18 and TRBJ1-2, with D unclear. The CDR3 consists of 16 residues. V was cut by 3 bases and J by 4 bases, with 18 bases left in between. CDR1 is KGHSH, CDR2 LQKENI, per germline. DNA of the CDR3: TGTGCCAGCTCACCGCGGGAGGACCCAGTGGGCTATGGCTACACCTTC. It codes for CASSPREDPVGYGYTF.

The CDR3 DNA reads TGTGCCAGCAGCCCCAACAGGGAAGAGACCCAGTACTTC. Translation gives CASSPNREETQYF. The V gene is TRBV7-3, the J gene TRBJ2-5; perhaps TRBD1 as D (6 bases). The V end lost 5 bases, the J end lost 3 bases, and 10 bases lay between the germline ends. The CDR3 loop spans 13 amino acids. In germline, CDR1 is SGHTA, CDR2 FQGTGA.

The chain recombines TRBV18 with TRBJ1-1, with 9 positions matching TRBD1. Trimming at V came to 3 bases and at J to 1 base, leaving 9 bases not matched to a gene. The length of the CDR3 is 17 residues. CDR1 and CDR2 (germline): KGHSH, LQKENI. The CDR3 DNA follows: TGTGCCAGCTCACCGGTTCGGACAGGGGCGAGGAACACTGAAGCTTTCTTT. Translated: CASSPVRTGARNTEAFF. Supplemented by reference TRBV18 and TRBJ1-1, the full variable domain reads NAGVMQNPRHLVRRRGQEARLRCSPMKGHSHVYWYRQLPEEGLKFMVYLQKENIIDESGMPKERFSAEFPKEGPSILRIQQVVRGDSAAYFCASSPVRTGARNTEAFFGQGTRLTVV.

This rearrangement joins TRBV18 to TRBJ1-3; D may be TRBD1 (5 bases). CDR3 length equals 15 residues. V was clipped by 5 bases and J by 4 bases, with 15 bases between them. From germline, CDR1 is KGHSH and CDR2 LQKENI. CDR3 sequence: CASSSTGTSGNTIYF. CDR3 nucleotides: TGTGCCAGCTCATCAACCGGGACTTCAGGAAACACCATATATTTT.

The chain combines TRBV10-3 with TRBJ2-3, with 14 bases fitting TRBD2. Germline lookup yields CDR1 ENHRY and CDR2 SYGVKD. The CDR3 totals 14 residues. J lost 11 bases, V lost 9 bases, and 10 bases had no gene match. CDR3: CAIGTSGGVHRQYF. DNA of the CDR3: TGTGCCATTGGGACTAGCGGGGGCGTTCACAGGCAGTATTTT.

This chain links TRBV19 with TRBJ2-3; weak D call: TRBD2 (6 bases). Trimming left V 6 bases short and J 0 bases short, with 16 bases between. Germline loops: CDR1 LNHDA, CDR2 SQIVND (reference sequence). This CDR3 spans 16 amino acids. The CDR3 nucleotides are TGTGCCAGTAGGACATTATGGGGGACTAGCACAGATACGCAGTATTTT. It codes for CASRTLWGTSTDTQYF.

The chain joins TRBV29-1 to TRBJ2-5, with D perhaps TRBD2 (6 bases). The germline CDR1 and CDR2 sequences are SQVTM and ANQGSEA. The V gene lost 7 bases and the J gene lost 4 bases, with 13 bases spanning the gap. This CDR3 region has 12 residues. The CDR3 here is CSGYRGGETQYF. The CDR3 DNA is TGCAGCGGGTACCGGGGAGGAGAGACCCAGTACTTC.

V and J are TRBV9 and TRBJ1-1; D gene ambiguous. The CDR3 totals 15 residues. The germline V gene has CDR1 SGDLS and CDR2 YYNGEE. V dropped 0 bases and J dropped 4 bases, with 13 bases sitting between them. CDR3 nucleotide sequence: TGTGCCAGCAGCGTAGACTACGGGAGGGTCACTGAAGCTTTCTTT. It translates to CASSVDYGRVTEAFF.

The J gene is TRBJ1-4, the V gene TRBV12-2; TRBD1, the table's D call, lacks a check against the DNA. TRBV12-2 is deemed a pseudogene. This CDR3 has 16 residues. The CDR3 reads CASRHVRVGTNEKLFF. CDR3 in DNA: TGTGCAAGTCGCCATGTCAGGGTAGGCACTAATGAAAAACTGTTTTTT.

This clone was detected a few times. The chain uses TRBV24-1 and TRBJ1-5; D unresolved. Trimming took 7 bases from V and 0 from J, leaving 9 bases between them. There are 14 residues in the CDR3. Germline V gene data show CDR1 as KGHDR and CDR2 as SFDVKD. The DNA of the CDR3 is TGTGCCACCAGGGCCTTGGCTAGCAATCAGCCCCAGCATTTT. It yields the protein CATRALASNQPQHF.

This clone occurred once. The rearrangement joins TRBV4-3 to TRBJ2-7, with TRBD2 matching 12 bases. The CDR3 spans 17 residues. Germline CDR1 is LGHNA and CDR2 is YSLEER. Losses at the gene ends were 0 bases for V and 7 bases for J; bases not matched to a gene: 10. CDR3 coding DNA: TGCGCCAGCAGCCAAGAATGGCTAGCGGGGGGGCGGCGGGAGCAGTACTTC. This gives the protein CASSQEWLAGGRREQYF.

The chain carries TRBV7-2 and TRBJ2-2; no definite D call. The V and J ends lost 5 bases and 7 bases respectively, with 8 bases between them. CDR1 SGHTA and CDR2 FQGNSA come from the germline V gene. This CDR3 has 12 amino acids. As DNA, the CDR3 is TGTGCCAGCAGCCTCCTCCTCGGGGAGCTGTTTTTT. The encoded protein is CASSLLLGELFF.

V gene TRBV7-2 combines with J gene TRBJ2-7, with D unresolved. This CDR3 comprises 15 residues. The germline CDR1 and CDR2 sequences are SGHTA and FQGNSA. V was clipped by 2 bases and J by 2 bases, with 13 bases between them. In DNA form, the CDR3 reads TGTGCCAGCAGCTTATCGTCCCCCTATACCTACGAGCAGTACTTC. It specifies CASSLSSPYTYEQYF.

This clone was seen once. The rearrangement links TRBV15 to TRBJ1-2, with a tentative D call TRBD1 (6 bases). The CDR3 contains 15 residues. Germline V lookup: CDR1 LNHNV, CDR2 YYDKDF (reference sequence). Deletions cut 3 bases from V and 2 bases from J, with 13 bases between. The CDR3, as DNA: TGTGCCACCAGCAGGGGCGGGGGCGGGAACTATGGCTACACCTTC. This sequence encodes CATSRGGGGNYGYTF. The full variable domain, completed using reference TRBV15 and TRBJ1-2, is DAMVIQNPRYQVTQFGKPVTLSCSQTLNHNVMYWYQQKSSQAPKLLFHYYDKDFNNEADTPDNFQSRRPNTSFCFLDIRSPGLGDTAMYLCATSRGGGGNYGYTFGSGTRLTVV.